These 6 T cell receptor beta chains were sequenced from one sample in a study of T-cell reconstitution after alpha-beta-depleted transplantation in children. A library of TCRbeta sequences, prepared with unique molecular identifiers, was generated. TCRdb reanalysed the PCR reads using MiXCR and keeps one entry per CDR3 protein. The sample consists of 350,000 to 450,000 distinct CDR3 sequences, about a fifth of them appearing once. The source was PBMCs from the stem cell graft donor, collected from the stem cell graft. These receptor sequences come from a human donor who donated a stem cell graft to a child with acute myeloid leukemia.

V gene TRBV4-2 combines with J gene TRBJ1-4; 7 positions match TRBD1. V lost 0 bases and J lost 4; bases outside the gene matches: 5. Germline V gene sequence: CDR1 LGHNA, CDR2 YNFKEQ. The CDR3 runs to 16 residues. The CDR3 region is CASSQDPDRINEKLFF. The CDR3 coding sequence is TGTGCCAGCAGCCAAGACCCGGACAGGATTAATGAAAAACTGTTTTTT.

Ten or more counts support this clonotype. This rearrangement joins TRBV12-3 or TRBV12-4 to TRBJ2-5; D uncertain. V shed 3 bases and J shed 6 bases, with 8 bases lying between them. This CDR3 comprises 12 residues. This CDR3 reads CASSLVRQTQYF. Written as DNA, the CDR3 is TGTGCCAGCAGTTTGGTCCGACAGACCCAGTACTTC.

A few counts support this clonotype. The chain is built from TRBV10-3 and TRBJ2-7; tentatively, D is TRBD1 (6 bases). Per the germline V gene, CDR1 is ENHRY and CDR2 is SYGVKD. The CDR3 is made up of 14 amino acids. Trimming shortened V by 3 bases and J by 3 bases, and 12 bases separated the two germline ends. The CDR3 DNA is TGTGCCATCAGTGACTTACAGGGACACTACGAGCAGTACTTC. Translated, it gives CAISDLQGHYEQYF.

V gene TRBV30 combines with J gene TRBJ1-2; 7 bases fit TRBD1. The CDR3 has 14 amino acids. The V and J ends lost 3 bases and 4 bases, in that order; junction bases with no gene match: 8. In germline, CDR1 is GTSNPN, CDR2 SVGIG (reference sequence). The CDR3 bases are TGTGCCTGGAGGGGGACAGATTTACCCTATGGCTACACCTTC. Amino acid sequence: CAWRGTDLPYGYTF.

The chain carries TRBV7-6 and TRBJ2-3, with D unresolved. The germline V gene encodes CDR1 SGHVS and CDR2 FNYEAQ. The V and J ends lost 3 bases and 1 base respectively, with 11 bases between them. CDR3 length equals 15 residues. The CDR3: CASSLPPDGTDTQYF. The CDR3 bases are TGTGCCAGCAGCTTGCCCCCCGACGGCACAGATACGCAGTATTTT.

The table lists this clonotype with a few counts. This sequence joins TRBV5-6 and TRBJ1-5; D call uncertain. The CDR3 is 14 amino acids. Germline-derived CDR1 and CDR2 are SGHDT and YYEEEE. The V and J ends lost 9 bases and 0 bases respectively, with 13 bases between them. The CDR3 region has the DNA TGTGCCACCAACCGACACCGTAGCAATCAGCCCCAGCATTTT. This gives the protein CATNRHRSNQPQHF.